The 9 T cell receptor beta chains below were found in one sample sequenced in a study of a mutant IDH1 vaccine in newly diagnosed glioma. This table comes from immunoSEQ multiplex PCR, and its TCRdb copy is limited to in-frame clones, with some not included. Here the sample spans roughly 60,000 clones, roughly 85% being singletons. Time point of the sample: week 23, last vaccination. The investigators gave 300 ug of mutant IDH1 20-mer peptide in each vaccine dose, together with topical imiquimod. The antigens of these receptors remain unknown. Sequencing was performed on PBMCs, taken from a glioma patient whose treatment included an IDH1 peptide vaccine. The receptor source for this set is a man aged 25-45 years with glioma.

The chain links TRBV5-4 to TRBJ2-7; tentatively, D is TRBD1 (6 bases). Trimming took 3 bases from V and 0 from J, leaving 13 bases between them. This CDR3 spans 15 amino acids. The V gene's germline CDR1 is SGHNT and CDR2 YYREEE (reference sequence). CDR3 protein: CASSSGQTRSYEQYF. DNA for the CDR3: TGTGCCAGCAGCTCTGGACAGACTCGCTCCTACGAGCAGTACTTC.

In its sample, this clone was seen once. This chain joins TRBV6-1 and TRBJ1-1; TRBD1 might be the D (6 bases). The CDR3 loop spans 15 amino acids. V lost 4 bases and J lost 10, with 22 bases in between. CDR1 and CDR2 (germline): MNHNS, SASEGT. This CDR3 is CASSGQTWDTLPAFF. DNA for the CDR3: TGTGCCAGCAGTGGGCAAACCTGGGACACGCTTCCAGCTTTCTTT.

This clone was counted a single time. The V and J genes are TRBV18 and TRBJ2-5; TRBD1 matches at 7 bases. The V segment lost 1 base and the J segment 4 bases; nucleotides outside the gene matches: 12. The CDR3 contains 17 residues. Germline CDR1 and CDR2: KGHSH and LQKENI. The CDR3, as DNA: TGTGCCAGCTCACCACTGAGTGGTATAGGGGGCGGAGAGACCCAGTACTTC. This encodes CASSPLSGIGGGETQYF.

The sample holds one count of this clone. This chain links TRBV7-9 with TRBJ2-1; a weak D match, TRBD1 (6 bases). The V and J ends lost 0 bases and 7 bases respectively, with 13 bases between them. The CDR3 consists of 15 residues. Per the germline V gene, CDR1 is SEHNR and CDR2 is FQNEAQ (reference sequence). The CDR3 DNA sequence: TGTGCCAGCAGCTTAGCCGTCCTTACAGGGAATGAGCAGTTCTTC. This codes for CASSLAVLTGNEQFF.

The rearrangement links TRBV19 to TRBJ2-2; TRBD2 matches at 8 bases. The V and J ends lost 5 bases and 6 bases, in that order; junction bases with no gene match: 8. The CDR3 runs 15 residues. Germline V gene data show CDR1 as LNHDA and CDR2 as SQIVND (reference sequence). The CDR3 sequence: CASSRFAGGPGELFF. The CDR3 nucleotides read TGTGCCAGTAGTCGATTTGCGGGGGGACCCGGGGAGCTGTTTTTT.

This sequence joins TRBV5-1 and TRBJ1-1, with TRBD1 matching over 8 bases. The length of the CDR3 is 16 residues. V trimming: 2 bases; J trimming: 3 bases; junction bases outside the gene matches: 9. Germline CDR1 and CDR2: SGHRS and YFSETQ. The CDR3 DNA reads as TGCGCCAGCAGCTTATCAGGGGGCGCGGGGGACACTGAAGCTTTCTTT. It codes for CASSLSGGAGDTEAFF.

The sample holds one count of this clone. This chain links TRBV4-2 with TRBJ1-6, with D perhaps matching TRBD1 (5 bases). Trimming removed 5 bases from V and 9 bases from J, with 11 bases in between. This CDR3 spans 13 amino acids. Germline CDR1 reads LGHNA; CDR2 reads YNFKEQ. The CDR3 nucleotides read TGTGCCAGCAGCGGGGATGGGGGTTCACCCCTCCACTTT. It encodes CASSGDGGSPLHF.

As for this clone: The identical CDR3 is also encoded by other nucleotide sequences in the sample. The V gene is TRBV4-1, the J gene TRBJ2-2; 11 bases are shared with TRBD2. V gave up 3 bases and J gave up 6 bases; unmatched junction bases: 12. Germline CDR1 is MGHRA and CDR2 is YSYEKL. This CDR3 comprises 18 residues. CDR3 sequence reads: CASSHGLAGLALAGELFF. CDR3 bases: TGCGCCAGCAGCCACGGACTAGCGGGTTTGGCATTAGCCGGGGAGCTGTTTTTT.

This clone was observed once. The chain joins TRBV10-3 to TRBJ1-4; no clear D. Trimming cost V 2 bases and J 6 bases, with 10 bases left between them. The CDR3 length is 14 residues. Germline V gene sequence: CDR1 ENHRY, CDR2 SYGVKD. CDR3 bases: TGTGCCATCAGTGAGCCGAACGGGTATGAAAAACTGTTTTTT. As protein: CAISEPNGYEKLFF.